These T cell receptor beta chains were read from a single sample in a study of OX40 agonist ivuxolimab in advanced cancers. Generated by immunoSEQ multiplex PCR, the TCRdb table keeps only in-frame clones and is missing some. The sample records around 77,000 clones, around nine tenths being singletons. Sequencing was performed on CD4+ or CD8+ T cells sorted from blood, taken in a trial of the OX40 agonist ivuxolimab. These receptors were obtained from an adult with an advanced solid tumor such as melanoma, head and neck, liver or kidney cancer. The CDR3 runs from the conserved cysteine through the conserved F or W. A D gene is named only where the DNA matches it firmly. The size field is filled for only some rows; it gives once, few, many or a size class.

clone size: once; J gene: TRBJ2-3; D gene: NA; CDR3 length: 14; V gene: TRBV30; CDR3 DNA: TGTGCCTGGAGTGTACGAGGGAAGGGGGATACGCAGTATTTT; CDR3 protein: CAWSVRGKGDTQYF
clone size: once; J gene: TRBJ1-4; D gene: TRBD1; CDR3 length: 15; V gene: TRBV5-1; CDR3 DNA: TGCGCCAGCAGCTTAGGACAGGGGAGGTTCGAAAAACTGTTTTTT; CDR3 protein: CASSLGQGRFEKLFF
clone size: NA; J gene: TRBJ1-1; D gene: NA; CDR3 length: 12; V gene: TRBV28; CDR3 DNA: TGTGCCAGCAGTTTGAGACGGACTGAAGCTTTCTTT; CDR3 protein: CASSLRRTEAFF
clone size: once; J gene: TRBJ2-5; D gene: TRBD1; CDR3 length: 15; V gene: TRBV5-4; CDR3 DNA: TGTGCCAGCAGCCTTAGACAGGGGGCTGTTGAGACCCAGTACTTC; CDR3 protein: CASSLRQGAVETQYF
clone size: NA; J gene: TRBJ2-1; D gene: TRBD2; CDR3 length: 15; V gene: TRBV11-2; CDR3 DNA: TGTGCCAGCAGCCAAGGGACTAGCATTCACAATGAGCAGTTCTTC; CDR3 protein: CASSQGTSIHNEQFF
clone size: NA; J gene: TRBJ2-1; D gene: NA; CDR3 length: 14; V gene: TRBV10-3; CDR3 DNA: TGTGCCATCAGTGAGGGGCGGCCCTACAATGAGCAGTTCTTC; CDR3 protein: CAISEGRPYNEQFF
clone size: once; J gene: TRBJ1-1; D gene: TRBD1; CDR3 length: 14; V gene: TRBV9; CDR3 DNA: TGTGCCAGCAGCCCCCAGGGGGCTGCCGCTGAAGCTTTCTTT; CDR3 protein: CASSPQGAAAEAFF
clone size: NA; J gene: TRBJ1-1; D gene: NA; CDR3 length: 11; V gene: TRBV30; CDR3 DNA: TGTGCCTGGAGTGTGGCAGGCGAAGCTTTCTTT; CDR3 protein: CAWSVAGEAFF
clone size: NA; J gene: TRBJ2-2; D gene: NA; CDR3 length: 14; V gene: TRBV7-6; CDR3 DNA: TGTGCCAGCAGCTTAGTAGCGAAGACCGGGGAGCTGTTTTTT; CDR3 protein: CASSLVAKTGELFF
clone size: once; J gene: TRBJ2-1; D gene: TRBD2; CDR3 length: 15; V gene: TRBV5-1; CDR3 DNA: TGCGCCAGCAGTTCCGGGACTAGCGGTTTCTATGAGCAGTTCTTC; CDR3 protein: CASSSGTSGFYEQFF
clone size: NA; J gene: TRBJ1-6; D gene: NA; CDR3 length: 18; V gene: TRBV27; CDR3 DNA: TGTGCCAGCAGTATAGTACCTACAGGAGGAGGACGGTATTCACCCCTCCACTTT; CDR3 protein: CASSIVPTGGGRYSPLHF
clone size: NA; J gene: TRBJ2-1; D gene: TRBD2; CDR3 length: 15; V gene: TRBV5-1; CDR3 DNA: TGCGCCAGCAGACACTTAGCGGGATCCTACAATGAGCAGTTCTTC; CDR3 protein: CASRHLAGSYNEQFF
clone size: few; J gene: TRBJ2-7; D gene: NA; CDR3 length: 11; V gene: TRBV27; CDR3 DNA: TGTGCCAGCAGCCTTTCCTACGAGCAGTACTTC; CDR3 protein: CASSLSYEQYF
clone size: NA; J gene: TRBJ2-7; D gene: NA; CDR3 length: 15; V gene: TRBV10-3; CDR3 DNA: TGTGCCATCAGATATCCTTTAGTGGGGGGCTACGAGCAGTACTTC; CDR3 protein: CAIRYPLVGGYEQYF
clone size: NA; J gene: TRBJ2-1; D gene: NA; CDR3 length: 14; V gene: TRBV27; CDR3 DNA: TGTGCCAGCACCACCCGGGACTCCCACAATGAGCAGTTCTTC; CDR3 protein: CASTTRDSHNEQFF
clone size: NA; J gene: TRBJ1-1; D gene: NA; CDR3 length: 13; V gene: TRBV30; CDR3 DNA: TGTGCCTGGAGTATGGGACCGGGGACTGAAGCTTTCTTT; CDR3 protein: CAWSMGPGTEAFF
clone size: NA; J gene: TRBJ2-1; D gene: NA; CDR3 length: 16; V gene: TRBV7-3; CDR3 DNA: TGTGCCAGCAGCTTCTCCCCGGTTAGCGGATACAATGAGCAGTTCTTC; CDR3 protein: CASSFSPVSGYNEQFF
clone size: NA; J gene: TRBJ1-2; D gene: TRBD1; CDR3 length: 14; V gene: TRBV7-8; CDR3 DNA: TGTGCCAGCAGCTTACCTCGGACAGGGGGCGGCTACACCTTC; CDR3 protein: CASSLPRTGGGYTF
clone size: NA; J gene: TRBJ2-7; D gene: TRBD2; CDR3 length: 12; V gene: TRBV7-3; CDR3 DNA: TGTGCCAGCAGCTTAGTCGGGGGGAACCTGTACTTC; CDR3 protein: CASSLVGGNLYF
clone size: once; J gene: TRBJ2-7; D gene: NA; CDR3 length: 15; V gene: TRBV6-5; CDR3 DNA: TGTGCCAGCAGGAAAATCCGGGACTTGCACTACGAGCAGTACTTC; CDR3 protein: CASRKIRDLHYEQYF
clone size: NA; J gene: TRBJ2-1; D gene: TRBD2; CDR3 length: 20; V gene: TRBV7-2; CDR3 DNA: TGTGCCAGCAGCTTAGCCCCGGGACTAGCGGGAGGCTCGGGTAGGAATGAGCAGTTCTTC; CDR3 protein: CASSLAPGLAGGSGRNEQFF
clone size: NA; J gene: TRBJ1-2; D gene: TRBD1; CDR3 length: 14; V gene: TRBV15; CDR3 DNA: TGTGCCACCAGCCTCCCGGACAGGGCCTATGGCTACACCTTC; CDR3 protein: CATSLPDRAYGYTF
clone size: NA; J gene: TRBJ2-3; D gene: NA; CDR3 length: 13; V gene: TRBV27; CDR3 DNA: TGTGCCAGCAGTTTTCATGGGACAGATACGCAGTATTTT; CDR3 protein: CASSFHGTDTQYF
clone size: NA; J gene: TRBJ2-7; D gene: NA; CDR3 length: 18; V gene: TRBV28; CDR3 DNA: TGTGCCAGCAGTCGTCCCCCCCCGGACGGAACCTACATCTACGAGCAGTACTTC; CDR3 protein: CASSRPPPDGTYIYEQYF
clone size: NA; J gene: TRBJ2-3; D gene: NA; CDR3 length: 17; V gene: TRBV11-3; CDR3 DNA: TGTGCCAGCAGCTTAACCGGCGGGACACTACTTGGGGATACGCAGTATTTT; CDR3 protein: CASSLTGGTLLGDTQYF